This T cell receptor (beta chain) was documented in a study of CD8+ T cells in alopecia areata. At the level of the study: Treated patients were dosed with oral tofacitinib, taking 5 to 10 mg twice daily.

Germline CDR1 reads SNHLY; CDR2 reads FYNNEI. Trimming removed 3 bases at V and 12 bases at J, with 9 bases between. There are 11 residues in the CDR3. Following extraction, RNA underwent reverse transcription to cDNA, which served as the sequencing template. Profiling relied on immunoSEQ multiplex PCR, and the TCRdb table lists in-frame clones only, not all of them. This sample yields more than 140,000 clones, of which around 87% are seen a single time; about 13% belongs to the top ten. The treatment denotes: oral pan-JAK inhibitor, 5-10 mg twice daily. PBMC-derived CD4+ and CD8+ T cells were sorted.

This material consisted of CD8+ T cells sorted from blood, taken at week 4, from a patient treated with tofacitinib. The clonotype originates from a human donor with alopecia areata. This sequence joins TRBV2 and TRBJ2-1, with no clear D. The CDR3 sequence: CASSDFEVQFF. The CDR3 DNA is TGTGCCAGCAGTGACTTCGAGGTGCAGTTCTTC.